This TCR beta chain emerged from a study of cytomegalovirus exposure and HLA in healthy donors. Study summary: Counted in an early data release were tens of millions of unique TCRs from HLA-typed donors.

Germline V gene lookup returns CDR1 SGHRS and CDR2 YFSETQ. CDR3 length: 16 amino acids. Unmatched junction bases numbered 6, after V lost 4 bases and J lost 4 bases. PCR used 60 Vbeta primers and 13 Jbeta primers. Using immunoSEQ multiplex PCR, the repertoire was profiled, and TCRdb retains in-frame clones only, with some absent. This table has over 110,000 clones, 78% appearing once. In the case of this clone: Its antigen is still unknown.

While unrecorded immune exposures were likely, the donors were nominally healthy when sampled. Study results and caveats: What TCR beta sequences reportedly achieved was accurate prediction of HLA-A and HLA-B alleles in most subjects. The authors later found most CMV-associated TCR beta chains appeared HLA-restricted.

This receptor was taken from a woman in her thirties or forties in good health and CMV-seropositive. The sequenced material came from PBMCs. The chain is built from TRBV5-1 and TRBJ2-2; 11 positions agree with TRBD2. The DNA for the CDR3 is TGCGCCAGCAGCATATTAGCGGGAGGGGTCACCGGGGAGCTGTTTTTT. It yields the protein CASSILAGGVTGELFF.